This passage covers 27 T cell receptor beta chains from one sample sequenced in a study of monozygotic twins with inflammatory bowel disease. TCRdb re-called the 5' RACE reads; every CDR3 protein appears as one record, without DNA. This sample's table has 140,000 to 150,000 distinct CDR3 sequences. The sample consisted of blood. The receptors here all came from a human donor with ulcerative colitis or Crohn's disease, or a healthy co-twin of an affected twin (not recorded which).

V is TRBV7-8 and J is TRBJ1-1. This CDR3 contains 15 residues. The germline gives CDR1 SGHVS, CDR2 FQNEAQ. The CDR3 loop reads CASSSNRAEGTEAFF.

This rearrangement joins TRBV20-1 to TRBJ2-7. The germline gives CDR1 DFQATT, CDR2 SNEGSKA (reference sequence). There are 15 residues in the CDR3. CDR3 sequence reads: CSALNPKGASTEQYF.

The chain links TRBV11-2 to TRBJ2-5; TCRdb's D gene call, TRBD1, goes unchecked for lack of DNA. Germline V gene sequence: CDR1 SGHAT, CDR2 FQNNGV. The CDR3 extends over 11 amino acids. The CDR3 loop reads CASSSPETQYF. The full variable domain, with the rest looked up from reference TRBV11-2 and TRBJ2-5, is EAGVAQSPRYKIIEKRQSVAFWCNPISGHATLYWYQQILGQGPKLLIQFQNNGVVDDSQLPKDRFSAERLKGVDSTLKIQPAKLEDSAVYLCASSSPETQYFGPGTRLLVL.

The V call is TRBV29-1, the J call TRBJ2-5. Germline CDR1 is SQVTM and CDR2 is ANQGSEA. CDR3 length equals 11 residues. The CDR3 here is CSVGHQETQYF.

The genes are TRBV20-1 and TRBJ2-5; as DNA is missing, the TRBD2 call by TCRdb cannot be tested. CDR1 and CDR2 (germline): DFQATT, SNEGSKA (reference sequence). The CDR3 runs to 19 residues. The CDR3 sequence: CSARGPGLPLPSSQETQYF.

The chain links TRBV15 to TRBJ2-7. CDR1 LNHNV and CDR2 YYDKDF come from the germline V gene (reference sequence). The CDR3 has 14 amino acids. CDR3 protein: CATSRDKGLYEQYF. Supplemented by reference TRBV15 and TRBJ2-7, the full variable domain reads DAMVIQNPRYQVTQFGKPVTLSCSQTLNHNVMYWYQQKSSQAPKLLFHYYDKDFNNEADTPDNFQSRRPNTSFCFLDIRSPGLGDTAMYLCATSRDKGLYEQYFGPGTRLTVT.

The chain employs TRBV12-3 or TRBV12-4 and TRBJ1-5; there is no DNA to check the TCRdb D call of TRBD1. The length of the CDR3 is 15 residues. This CDR3 reads CASSLGGVASQPQHF.

The chain is built from TRBV15 and TRBJ1-5. CDR1 is LNHNV and CDR2 is YYDKDF in the germline V gene (reference sequence). This CDR3 region has 16 residues. The CDR3 sequence is CATSRDLGQNNQPQHF.

The chain carries TRBV19 and TRBJ1-5; there is no DNA to check the TCRdb D call of TRBD1. The length of the CDR3 is 16 residues. The germline CDR1 and CDR2 sequences are LNHDA and SQIVND (reference sequence). Here the CDR3 reads CASSMDWDRLNQPQHF.

The V call is TRBV12-3 or TRBV12-4, the J call TRBJ2-5; TCRdb's D call of TRBD1 is untestable without DNA. This CDR3 contains 13 residues. CDR3: CVSRPTGQETQYF.

The chain joins TRBV3-1 to TRBJ2-7. Germline V gene lookup returns CDR1 LGHDT and CDR2 YNNKEL (reference sequence). The CDR3 length is 14 residues. The CDR3 loop is CASSQEGGPYEQYF.

The V gene is TRBV2, the J gene TRBJ1-2; TCRdb returns TRBD1, unconfirmable since there is no DNA. Germline V CDR1 and CDR2: SNHLY, FYNNEI. The CDR3 consists of 13 residues. The CDR3 protein is CASSQRAGSGYTF.

The rearrangement joins TRBV9 to TRBJ2-2; no DNA is available, so the TRBD1 call from TCRdb remains unchecked. In germline, CDR1 is SGDLS, CDR2 YYNGEE. This CDR3 region has 15 residues. The CDR3 sequence: CASSDRDRNTGELFF.

The V and J genes are TRBV2 and TRBJ2-1; TCRdb selects TRBD2, and the lack of DNA leaves this call unchecked. The CDR3 is 15 residues long. The germline V gene encodes CDR1 SNHLY and CDR2 FYNNEI. CDR3: CASSELAGSYNEQFF.

V is TRBV20-1 and J is TRBJ2-1; TCRdb returns TRBD2, unconfirmable since there is no DNA. Germline V CDR1 and CDR2: DFQATT, SNEGSKA (reference sequence). The CDR3 extends over 12 amino acids. CDR3 sequence reads: CSAHPGGSEQFF.

The chain employs TRBV4-1 and TRBJ2-7; as DNA is missing, the TRBD2 call by TCRdb cannot be tested. The CDR3 length is 17 residues. CDR1 is MGHRA, CDR2 YSYEKL, per germline. The CDR3 region is CASSQDFTSGRAYEQYF.

The chain couples TRBV27 to TRBJ2-1; as DNA is missing, the TRBD1 call by TCRdb cannot be tested. Germline V gene data show CDR1 as MNHEY and CDR2 as SMNVEV (reference sequence). This CDR3 is 15 amino acids long. This chain's CDR3 is CASSSGQGSYNEQFF.

This chain links TRBV4-1 with TRBJ2-3; TCRdb's D call of TRBD1 is untestable without DNA. The CDR3 totals 12 residues. Germline V gene lookup returns CDR1 MGHRA and CDR2 YSYEKL. The CDR3 sequence is CASSSGGYTQYF.

The rearrangement uses TRBV20-1 and TRBJ2-3; TCRdb designates TRBD2, a call that cannot be tested without DNA. Germline-derived CDR1 and CDR2 are DFQATT and SNEGSKA (reference sequence). The CDR3 has 18 amino acids. The CDR3 sequence is CSAITVGTSVRHTDTQYF.

The chain links TRBV19 to TRBJ2-1. The length of the CDR3 is 14 residues. Germline V gives CDR1 LNHDA, CDR2 SQIVND (reference sequence). CDR3 loop: CASSFKPGDNEQFF.

The gene calls are TRBV7-2 and TRBJ1-1. CDR1 is SGHTA, CDR2 FQGNSA, per germline. This CDR3 has 13 residues. This CDR3 is CASIRTRDTEAFF.

The rearrangement uses TRBV5-1 and TRBJ2-7; absent DNA, TCRdb's TRBD2 call cannot be checked. This CDR3 has 17 amino acids. Germline V CDR1 and CDR2: SGHRS, YFSETQ. The CDR3 sequence is CASSLETGIAGGSEQYF.

This chain joins TRBV20-1 and TRBJ1-5. In germline, CDR1 is DFQATT, CDR2 SNEGSKA (reference sequence). The CDR3 runs to 14 residues. This chain's CDR3 is CSARRGLGGQPQHF.

The V and J genes are TRBV29-1 and TRBJ1-1. This CDR3 region has 13 residues. Per germline, CDR1 SQVTM and CDR2 ANQGSEA. This CDR3 reads CSVSIAGTTEAFF.

This sequence joins TRBV5-1 and TRBJ2-2; the TCRdb D gene call, TRBD2, has no DNA to confirm it. CDR1 and CDR2 from the germline V gene are SGHRS and YFSETQ. The CDR3 sequence is 16 residues long. The CDR3 is CASSGRLAANTGELFF.

This chain joins TRBV28 and TRBJ2-7; TCRdb's D call of TRBD1 is untestable without DNA. Germline CDR1 MDHEN, CDR2 SYDVKM. This CDR3 is built from 14 residues. The CDR3 sequence is CASSFRGHNYEQYF.

The rearrangement uses TRBV7-3 and TRBJ2-1; TCRdb selects TRBD1, and the lack of DNA leaves this call unchecked. The CDR3 spans 16 residues. The germline V gene encodes CDR1 SGHTA and CDR2 FQGTGA. CDR3 region: CASSLIPGVGFNEQFF.